These T cell receptor beta chains were read from a single sample in a study of CD8 T cells in ankylosing spondylitis. MiXCR, applied by TCRdb to the 5' RACE reads, yields one record per CDR3 protein. This sample carries 190,000 or so distinct CDR3 sequences, roughly 13% of them seen once, and the ten largest clones take approximately 15%. What was sequenced was blood, either unsorted or a sorted T cell fraction (not recorded which). The receptor source for this set is a male donor with ankylosing spondylitis or in good health (not recorded which). Both conserved end residues are part of each CDR3. D genes are given only for firm matches. Not all rows give a size; the values are once, few, many and, for expanded clones, a class.

clone size	D gene	J gene	V gene	CDR3 DNA	CDR3 protein
NA	NA	TRBJ1-4	TRBV7-6	TGTGCCAGCAGCTTAGGTTCGAGGGGTAATGAAAAACTGTTTTTT	CASSLGSRGNEKLFF
NA	TRBD2	TRBJ2-3	TRBV7-2	TGTGCCAGCAGCTTAGGGGCGGGAGGGCCAGATACGCAGTATTTT	CASSLGAGGPDTQYF
many	TRBD1	TRBJ2-2	TRBV29-1	TGCAGCGCTCGGGACAGAAACACCGGGGAGCTGTTTTTT	CSARDRNTGELFF
NA	NA	TRBJ1-1	TRBV4-2	TGTGCCAGCAGCCAAGATCGAGGACTACCGAACACTGAAGCTTTCTTT	CASSQDRGLPNTEAFF
few	TRBD1	TRBJ2-1	TRBV20-1	TGCAGTGCTAGGGGACAGGGGGTAAATGAGCAGTTCTTC	CSARGQGVNEQFF
NA	TRBD1	TRBJ1-5	TRBV5-1	TGCGCCAGCAGCGACGGGACAGGGGCCAATCAGCCCCAGCATTTT	CASSDGTGANQPQHF
few	TRBD1	TRBJ1-2	TRBV5-5	TGTGCCAGCAGCTTGGAAGGGACAGGGAACATCTATGGCTACACCTTC	CASSLEGTGNIYGYTF
few	NA	TRBJ1-1	TRBV6-2/TRBV6-3	TGTGCCAGCAGACCCGGGGGTGGTGAAGCTTTCTTT	CASRPGGGEAFF
NA	TRBD1	TRBJ2-1	TRBV18	TGTGCCAGCTCACCATTCAGGGGGCGTGAGCAGTTCTTC	CASSPFRGREQFF
many	NA	TRBJ2-1	TRBV7-2	TGTGCCAGCAGCTTAGAGATGGGCTCCACCAATGAGCAGTTCTTC	CASSLEMGSTNEQFF
few	TRBD2	TRBJ2-3	TRBV7-9	TGTGCCAGCAGGGGACTAGCCCCAGATACGCAGTATTTT	CASRGLAPDTQYF
NA	TRBD2	TRBJ2-1	TRBV7-2	TGTGCCAGCAGCTCCTTAGCGGGAGTTTCCAATGAGCAGTTCTTC	CASSSLAGVSNEQFF
NA	NA	TRBJ2-4	TRBV3-1	TGTGCCAGCAGCCAAGAGGGCCAGCGAATGAAGTACTTC	CASSQEGQRMKYF
NA	TRBD2	TRBJ2-1	TRBV12-3/TRBV12-4	TGTGCCAGCAGCTACGGGGGGGATGAGCAGTTCTTC	CASSYGGDEQFF
few	TRBD1	TRBJ1-1	TRBV7-2	TGTGCCAGCAGCTTAGTTACAGGGGGGAACACTGAAGCTTTCTTT	CASSLVTGGNTEAFF
NA	TRBD1	TRBJ2-7	TRBV5-5	TGTGCCAGCAGCTTATTCACAGGGGGCTACGAGCAGTACTTC	CASSLFTGGYEQYF
few	TRBD1	TRBJ1-1	TRBV9	TGTGCCAGCAGCGTAACAGGGGGGAAGGCTGAAGCTTTCTTT	CASSVTGGKAEAFF
few	NA	TRBJ1-6	TRBV3-1	TGTGCCAGCAGCCAAGATCAGAGGCTGAGCTCACCCCTCCACTTT	CASSQDQRLSSPLHF
many	TRBD1	TRBJ1-2	TRBV20-1	TGCAGTGCTAGGGACAGGGACTATGGCTACACCTTC	CSARDRDYGYTF
many	TRBD1	TRBJ1-2	TRBV12-5	TGTGCTAGTGCCCCGGACAGGGAGCGTGTCTATGGCTACACCTTC	CASAPDRERVYGYTF
NA	NA	TRBJ1-2	TRBV21-1	TGTGCCAGCCATGACATGGATGGCTACACCTTC	CASHDMDGYTF
NA	NA	TRBJ2-2	TRBV15	TGTGCCACCAGCAGGACCCGCGGCATGAACACCGGGGAGCTGTTTTTT	CATSRTRGMNTGELFF
NA	NA	TRBJ2-1	TRBV27	TGTGCCATATCTAGCCGCGGCCCTCAGAATGAGCAGTTCTTC	CAISSRGPQNEQFF
NA	TRBD1	TRBJ2-2	TRBV4-1	TGCGCCAGCAGCCAAGATCGGACAGGGACGCGCACCGGGGAGCTGTTTTTT	CASSQDRTGTRTGELFF
few	TRBD1	TRBJ2-3	TRBV27	TGTGCCAGCCCTTGGGAGGGACAGGGGATCCCTGGCACAGATACGCAGTATTTT	CASPWEGQGIPGTDTQYF
NA	NA	TRBJ2-1	TRBV7-9	TGTGCCAGCAGCCCCTCCCAGGCCCTCTGGAATGAGCAGTTCTTC	CASSPSQALWNEQFF
many	TRBD1	TRBJ2-5	TRBV12-3/TRBV12-4	TGTGCCAGCAGTTTAACAGGGGGGTTGAGAGAGACCCAGTACTTC	CASSLTGGLRETQYF
few	TRBD1	TRBJ2-1	TRBV11-2	TGTGCCAGCAGCCCCATTATCCTGACAGGGCTAGACTCCTACAATGAGCAGTTCTTC	CASSPIILTGLDSYNEQFF